This T cell receptor (beta chain) appears in the sequencing data of a study of blood T cell repertoires in COVID-19. Turning to the study itself: PBMCs, B-cell-depleted T cells, or T cells were the source of the cDNA or gDNA that made up the material.

Unmatched junction bases numbered 6, after V lost 4 bases and J lost 5 bases. This CDR3 comprises 15 residues. The V gene's germline CDR1 is SGDLS and CDR2 YYNGEE. This study enrolled people aged about 18 to 100 from around 25 US geographic areas. Before being deemed recovered, Cohort 3 donors had two negative PCRs, clearance, or symptom resolution. The authors' processing: Amplification of reference gene primers was used by the study to estimate nucleated cell counts. The method was immunoSEQ multiplex PCR; TCRdb's version includes in-frame clones alone and lacks a portion of them. That table is the source of V, J and clone size, and D and trimming were worked out from the DNA. The sample lists roughly 230,000 clones; 82% were seen once.

The sequence came from an older woman who had recovered from COVID-19. The chain has TRBV9 and TRBJ1-1; 12 bases align to TRBD1. Sequenced: PBMCs or T cells enriched from blood (not recorded which). Here the CDR3 reads CASSSQGQGATEAFF. CDR3 bases: TGTGCCAGCAGCTCTCAGGGACAGGGGGCTACTGAAGCTTTCTTT.